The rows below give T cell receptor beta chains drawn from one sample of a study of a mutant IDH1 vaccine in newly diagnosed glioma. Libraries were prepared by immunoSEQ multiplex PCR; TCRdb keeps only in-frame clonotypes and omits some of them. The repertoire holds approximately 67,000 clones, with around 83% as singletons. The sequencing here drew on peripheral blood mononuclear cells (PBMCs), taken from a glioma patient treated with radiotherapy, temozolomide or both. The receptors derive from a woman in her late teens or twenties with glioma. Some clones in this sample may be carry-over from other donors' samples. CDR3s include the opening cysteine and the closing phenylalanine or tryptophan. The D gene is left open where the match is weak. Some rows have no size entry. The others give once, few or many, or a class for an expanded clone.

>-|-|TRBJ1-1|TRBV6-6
TGTGCCAGCAGTTACGGGGCGGGGAACACTGAAGCTTTCTTT
CASSYGAGNTEAFF
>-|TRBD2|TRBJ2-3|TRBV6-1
TGTGCCAGCAGTGAATCGACTAGCGATGTGACAGATACGCAGTATTTT
CASSESTSDVTDTQYF
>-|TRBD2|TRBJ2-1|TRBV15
TGTGCCACCAGCTGGGGCCGGACTAGCGGGAGATCTGGGCAGTTCTTC
CATSWGRTSGRSGQFF
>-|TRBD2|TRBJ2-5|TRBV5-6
TGTGCCAGCAGCCCCGGGCTACTAACTAGCGGGGGGATCCAAGAGACCCAGTACTTC
CASSPGLLTSGGIQETQYF
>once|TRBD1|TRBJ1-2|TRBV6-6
TGTGCCAGCAGCTCGACAGGGAGGGGCTACACCTTC
CASSSTGRGYTF
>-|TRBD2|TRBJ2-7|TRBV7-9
TGTGCCAGCAGCGGCGGGACTAGCGGGGGATTACCCTACGAGCAGTACTTC
CASSGGTSGGLPYEQYF
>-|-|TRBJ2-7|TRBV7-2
TGTGCCAGCAGCACAGCCTACGAGCAGTACTTC
CASSTAYEQYF
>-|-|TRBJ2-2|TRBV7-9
TGTGCCAGCAGCTCCCCAGACTCGGGCACCGGGGAGCTGTTTTTT
CASSSPDSGTGELFF
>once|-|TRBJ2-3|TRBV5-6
TGTGCCAGCAGCGGAACCTTTACAGATACGCAGTATTTT
CASSGTFTDTQYF
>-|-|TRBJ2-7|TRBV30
TGTGCCTGGAGTAACGGATACGAGCAGTACTTC
CAWSNGYEQYF
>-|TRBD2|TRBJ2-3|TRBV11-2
TGTGCCAGCAGCCCTTGGACTAGCGGGAGAGTCACAGATACGCAGTATTTT
CASSPWTSGRVTDTQYF
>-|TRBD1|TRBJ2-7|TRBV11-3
TGTGCCAGCAGCCAGGGACAGGGTATCGCCTACGAGCAGTACTTC
CASSQGQGIAYEQYF
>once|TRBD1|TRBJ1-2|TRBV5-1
TGCGCCAGCAGCCGGGACAGGGAAACTCTTTATGGCTACACCTTC
CASSRDRETLYGYTF
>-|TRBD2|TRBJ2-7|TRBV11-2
TGTGCCAGCAGCTTATCGGGGGGACCCTACGAGCAGTACTTC
CASSLSGGPYEQYF
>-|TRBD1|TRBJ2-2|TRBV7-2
TGTGCCAGCAGGCCAAGGGGGGACAGGTGGGCCGGGGAGCTGTTTTTT
CASRPRGDRWAGELFF
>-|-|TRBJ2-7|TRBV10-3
TGTGCCATCAGTGAAGGACTGATGAGCTCCTACGAGCAGTACTTC
CAISEGLMSSYEQYF
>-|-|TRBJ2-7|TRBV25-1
TGTGCCAGCACCCCCTGGGGAGCCAACGAGCAGTACTTC
CASTPWGANEQYF
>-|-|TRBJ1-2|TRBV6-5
TGTGCCAGCAGTTACTCTTACGGAGACTATGGCTACACCTTC
CASSYSYGDYGYTF
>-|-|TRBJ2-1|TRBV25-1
TGTGCCAGTCGCGGGCACGGGCCCTACAATGAGCAGTTCTTC
CASRGHGPYNEQFF
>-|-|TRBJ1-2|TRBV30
TGTGCCTGGAGTGTCCTGGATGCAGGGGCGAATGGCTACACCTTC
CAWSVLDAGANGYTF
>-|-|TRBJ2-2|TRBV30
TGTGCCTGGTCAAACACAGGGTTCACCACCGGGGAGCTGTTTTTT
CAWSNTGFTTGELFF
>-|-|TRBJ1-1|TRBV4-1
TGCGCCAGCAGCCAGGACCCGAGGACCCGCCCAACTACAGGCCCGAACACTGAAGCTTTCTTT
CASSQDPRTRPTTGPNTEAFF
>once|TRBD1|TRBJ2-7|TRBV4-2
TGTGCCAGCAGCCAAAGTCCGAGCCGGGACAGCCGCTCCTACGAGCAGTACTTC
CASSQSPSRDSRSYEQYF
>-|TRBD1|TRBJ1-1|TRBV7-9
TGTGCCAGCAGCGATGGACAGGGCGGTGAAGCTTTCTTT
CASSDGQGGEAFF
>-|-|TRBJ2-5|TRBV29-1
TGCAGCGTTGGGGGGATATTCCAAGAGACCCAGTACTTC
CSVGGIFQETQYF
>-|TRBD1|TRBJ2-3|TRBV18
TGTGCCAGCTCACCACCCGCAGGGGGCGGCACAGATACGCAGTATTTT
CASSPPAGGGTDTQYF
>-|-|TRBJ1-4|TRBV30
TGTGCCTGGAAATCCGGGAAATGGAATGAAAAACTGTTTTTT
CAWKSGKWNEKLFF
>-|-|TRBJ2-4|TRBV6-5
TGTGCCAGCAGGGTGTTGGGCAAAAACATTCAGTACTTC
CASRVLGKNIQYF
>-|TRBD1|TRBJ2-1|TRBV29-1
TGCAGCTACCCGGGACAGTCAGGGGATGAGCAGTTCTTC
CSYPGQSGDEQFF
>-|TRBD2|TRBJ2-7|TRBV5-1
TGCGCCAGCAGCCCAAGCGGGAGGGGCCACGAGCAGTACTTC
CASSPSGRGHEQYF
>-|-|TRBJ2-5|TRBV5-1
TGCGCCAGCAGCTTCAGGCTAGCAGGATATGAGACCCAGTACTTC
CASSFRLAGYETQYF
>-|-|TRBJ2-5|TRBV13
TGTGCCAGCAGCTTAGGCTCGGAGACCCAGTACTTC
CASSLGSETQYF
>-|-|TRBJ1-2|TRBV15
TGTGCCACCAGCATGCCCGGGACCCCGGACTATGGCTACACCTTC
CATSMPGTPDYGYTF
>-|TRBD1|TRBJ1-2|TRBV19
TGTGCCAGTAGCAGGACAGGGAACTATGGCTACACCTTC
CASSRTGNYGYTF
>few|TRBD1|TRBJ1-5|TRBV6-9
TGTGCCAGCAGTTATTCCCCGGGACAGAATCAGCCCCAGCATTTT
CASSYSPGQNQPQHF
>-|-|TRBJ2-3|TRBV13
TGTGCCAGCAGCTTAGGGGGTGGGGGCGCTAACACAGATACGCAGTATTTT
CASSLGGGGANTDTQYF
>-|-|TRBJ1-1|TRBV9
TGTGCCAGCAGCTTCCGGGGGGCGGACACTGAAGCTTTCTTT
CASSFRGADTEAFF
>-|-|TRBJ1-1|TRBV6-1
TGTGCCAGCAGTGAAACTGGGGGACTGAACACTGAAGCTTTCTTT
CASSETGGLNTEAFF
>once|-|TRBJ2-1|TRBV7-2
TGTGCCAGCAGCCCTCTCCTGGGGGGTGAGCAGTTCTTC
CASSPLLGGEQFF
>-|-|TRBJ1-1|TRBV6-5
TGTGCCAGCATCGAGAGGTCCGAAGCTTTCTTT
CASIERSEAFF
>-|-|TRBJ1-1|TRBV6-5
TGTGCCAGCAGTTACAGGGCCGAAGCTTTCTTT
CASSYRAEAFF
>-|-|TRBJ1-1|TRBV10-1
TGCGCCAGCAGTGAGATGGCAGGGCTGAACACTGAAGCTTTCTTT
CASSEMAGLNTEAFF
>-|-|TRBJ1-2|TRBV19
TGTGCCAGTACCATCAGACAGGCTGGGGGCTACACCTTC
CASTIRQAGGYTF
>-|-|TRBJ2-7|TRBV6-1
TGTGCCAGCAGTGAACTGGTAGGCCAGCTTCCGTCCTACGAGCAGTACTTC
CASSELVGQLPSYEQYF
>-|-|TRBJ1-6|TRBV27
TGTGCCAGCAGTTTGATGGGGCCCTCCTATAATTCACCCCTCCACTTT
CASSLMGPSYNSPLHF
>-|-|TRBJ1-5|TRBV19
TGTGCCAGTAGTATAGGTTCCAGGGGAGATCAGCCCCAGCATTTT
CASSIGSRGDQPQHF
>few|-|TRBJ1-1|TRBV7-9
TGTGCCAGCAGCTTTACGGCCCCGGAGGCTTTCTTT
CASSFTAPEAFF
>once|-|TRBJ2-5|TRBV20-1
TGCAGTGCTCCTTGGGGGACCCAGTACTTC
CSAPWGTQYF
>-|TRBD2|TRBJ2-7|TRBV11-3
TGTGCCAGCAGCCCTAGCGGGAGAGTCTCCTACGAGCAGTACTTC
CASSPSGRVSYEQYF
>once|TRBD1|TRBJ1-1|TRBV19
TGTGCCAGTAGCCCACAGGGGCGGGCGGACACTGAAGCTTTCTTT
CASSPQGRADTEAFF
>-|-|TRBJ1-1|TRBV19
TGTGCCAGTAGCCCTGAATCGGGATGGGGAACTGAAGCTTTCTTT
CASSPESGWGTEAFF
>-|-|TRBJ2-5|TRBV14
TGTGCCAGCAGCCAAAAGGGACTGGGGGGAGAGACCCAGTACTTC
CASSQKGLGGETQYF
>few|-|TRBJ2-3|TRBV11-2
TGTGCCAGCAGCTATAGGGGAAGGCAAGAGGATACGCAGTATTTT
CASSYRGRQEDTQYF
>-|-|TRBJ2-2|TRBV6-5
TGTGCCAGCAGTTACGACAGAACCGGGGAGCTGTTTTTT
CASSYDRTGELFF
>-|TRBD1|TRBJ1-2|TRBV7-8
TGTGCCAGCAGCTTTGGGACAGGGAGGAACTATGGCTACACCTTC
CASSFGTGRNYGYTF
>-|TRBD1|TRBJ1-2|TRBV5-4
TGTGCCAGCAGGCCCGGGACAGGGACCGAGCATGGCTACACCTTC
CASRPGTGTEHGYTF
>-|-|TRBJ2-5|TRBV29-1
TGCAGCGTTGAGGGTAGCGCGAAAACCCAGTACTTC
CSVEGSAKTQYF